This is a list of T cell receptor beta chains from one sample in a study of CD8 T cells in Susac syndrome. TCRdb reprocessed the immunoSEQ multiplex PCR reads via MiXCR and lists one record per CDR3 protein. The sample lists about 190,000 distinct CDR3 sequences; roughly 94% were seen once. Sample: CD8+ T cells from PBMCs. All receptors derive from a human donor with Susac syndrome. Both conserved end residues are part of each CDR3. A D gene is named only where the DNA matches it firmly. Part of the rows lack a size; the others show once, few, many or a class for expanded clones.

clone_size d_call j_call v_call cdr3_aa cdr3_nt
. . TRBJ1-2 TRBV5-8 CASSFNHGYTF TGTGCCAGCAGCTTCAACCATGGCTACACCTTC
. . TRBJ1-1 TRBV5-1 CASSLPQGEAFF TGCGCCAGCAGCTTGCCTCAGGGTGAAGCTTTCTTT
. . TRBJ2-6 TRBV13 CASSLGNSGANVLTF TGTGCCAGCAGCTTAGGGAACTCTGGGGCCAACGTCCTGACTTTC
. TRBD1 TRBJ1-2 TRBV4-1 CASSQQLTDRVPEGYTF TGCGCCAGCAGCCAGCAATTGACTGACAGGGTGCCAGAGGGCTACACCTTC
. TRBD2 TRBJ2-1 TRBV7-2 CASQNTGLAGGHEQFF TGTGCCTCCCAGAACACAGGACTAGCGGGGGGGCATGAGCAGTTCTTC
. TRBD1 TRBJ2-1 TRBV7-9 CASSEGQGADNEQFF TGTGCCAGCAGCGAGGGACAGGGGGCGGACAATGAGCAGTTCTTC
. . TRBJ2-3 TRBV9 CASSVDLYTSTDTQYF TGTGCCAGCAGCGTAGACCTCTACACTAGCACAGATACGCAGTATTTT
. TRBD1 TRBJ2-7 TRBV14 CASSHPDRGAYEQYF TGTGCCAGCAGCCACCCTGACAGGGGCGCCTACGAGCAGTACTTC
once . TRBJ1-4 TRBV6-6 CATKKNTGIVNEKLFF TGTGCCACAAAGAAAAATACAGGGATCGTGAATGAAAAACTGTTTTTT
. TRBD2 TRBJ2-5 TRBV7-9 CASSGLAEQETQYF TGTGCCAGTAGTGGGCTAGCGGAACAAGAGACCCAGTACTTC
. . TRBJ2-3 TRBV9 CASSVGNTDTQYF TGTGCCAGCAGCGTAGGTAACACAGATACGCAGTATTTT
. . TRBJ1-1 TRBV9 CASSGNRDVAFF TGTGCCAGCAGCGGGAACAGGGATGTAGCTTTCTTT
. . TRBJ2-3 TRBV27 CASSLYTSQTDTQYF TGTGCCAGCAGTTTATATACTAGCCAGACAGATACGCAGTATTTT
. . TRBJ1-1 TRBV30 CAWSVVLNTEAFF TGTGCCTGGAGTGTAGTTTTGAACACTGAAGCTTTCTTT
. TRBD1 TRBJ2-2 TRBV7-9 CASSLVGTESGELFF TGTGCCAGCAGCTTAGTAGGGACAGAGTCCGGGGAGCTGTTTTTT
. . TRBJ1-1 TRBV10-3 CAINQGNTEAFF TGTGCCATTAACCAGGGGAACACTGAAGCTTTCTTT
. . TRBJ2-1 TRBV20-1 CSAWGSYNEQFF TGCAGTGCGTGGGGGTCCTACAATGAGCAGTTCTTC
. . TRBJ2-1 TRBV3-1 CASSQRAEQFF TGTGCCAGCAGCCAAAGGGCGGAGCAGTTCTTC
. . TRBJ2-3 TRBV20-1 CSASGLPSSADTQYF TGCAGTGCTTCGGGACTCCCTTCGTCAGCAGATACGCAGTATTTT
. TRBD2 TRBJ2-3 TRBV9 CASSLGTSGISTDTQYF TGTGCCAGCAGCCTCGGGACTAGCGGGATCAGCACAGATACGCAGTATTTT
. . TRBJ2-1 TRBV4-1 CASSQEDGVYNEQFF TGCGCCAGCAGCCAAGAGGACGGAGTCTACAATGAGCAGTTCTTC
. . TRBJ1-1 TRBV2 CASSMGGQVVTEAFF TGTGCCAGCAGTATGGGGGGTCAGGTGGTCACTGAAGCTTTCTTT
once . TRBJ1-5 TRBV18 CASSPNPGRENQPQHF TGTGCCAGCTCACCAAACCCGGGACGGGAGAATCAGCCCCAGCATTTT
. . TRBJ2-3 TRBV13 CASSLRLTDTQYF TGTGCCAGCAGCTTAAGGCTCACAGATACGCAGTATTTT
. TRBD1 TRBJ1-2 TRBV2 CASITTGDYGYTF TGTGCCAGCATCACGACAGGGGACTATGGCTACACCTTC
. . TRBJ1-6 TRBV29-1 CSVALGQVNSPLHF TGCAGCGTTGCTCTGGGACAAGTGAATTCACCCCTCCACTTT
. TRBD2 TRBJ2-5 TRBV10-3 CAIRISGGEETQYF TGTGCCATCAGGATTAGCGGGGGCGAAGAGACCCAGTACTTC
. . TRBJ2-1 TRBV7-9 CASSLEFYDNEQFF TGTGCCAGCAGCTTAGAGTTCTACGACAATGAGCAGTTCTTC
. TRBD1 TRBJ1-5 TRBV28 CASSSGTDKPRQPQHF TGTGCCAGCAGTTCAGGGACAGATAAACCTAGGCAGCCCCAGCATTTT
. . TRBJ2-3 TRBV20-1 CSAVTRDNTDTQYF TGCAGTGCTGTAACCAGGGACAACACAGATACGCAGTATTTT
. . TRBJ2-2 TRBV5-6 CASSFIQTGELFF TGTGCCAGCAGCTTTATTCAGACCGGGGAGCTGTTTTTT
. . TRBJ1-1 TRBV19 CASIAKRPGYTEAFF TGTGCCAGTATCGCAAAACGCCCGGGTTACACTGAAGCTTTCTTT
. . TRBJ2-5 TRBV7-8 CASSLETQYF TGTGCCAGCAGTTTAGAGACCCAGTACTTC
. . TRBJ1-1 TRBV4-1 CASSPSGGNTEAFF TGCGCCAGCAGCCCCTCGGGGGGAAACACTGAAGCTTTCTTT
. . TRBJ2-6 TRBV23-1 CASSQYGGGPGANVLTF TGCGCCAGCAGTCAATACGGAGGCGGCCCTGGGGCCAACGTCCTGACTTTC